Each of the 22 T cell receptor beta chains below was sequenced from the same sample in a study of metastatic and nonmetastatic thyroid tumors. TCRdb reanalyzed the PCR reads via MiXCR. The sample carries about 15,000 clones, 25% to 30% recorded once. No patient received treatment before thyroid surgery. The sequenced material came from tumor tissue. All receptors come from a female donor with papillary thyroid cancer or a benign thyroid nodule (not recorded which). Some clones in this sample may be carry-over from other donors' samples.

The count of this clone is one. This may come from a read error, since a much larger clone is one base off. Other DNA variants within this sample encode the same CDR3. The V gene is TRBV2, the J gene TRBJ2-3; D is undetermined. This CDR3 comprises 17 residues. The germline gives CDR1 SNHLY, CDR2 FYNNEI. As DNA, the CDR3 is TGTGTCAGCAGTGATGGAATGGCATTGGTCGGTACAGATACTCAGTATTTT. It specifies CVSSDGMALVGTDTQYF.

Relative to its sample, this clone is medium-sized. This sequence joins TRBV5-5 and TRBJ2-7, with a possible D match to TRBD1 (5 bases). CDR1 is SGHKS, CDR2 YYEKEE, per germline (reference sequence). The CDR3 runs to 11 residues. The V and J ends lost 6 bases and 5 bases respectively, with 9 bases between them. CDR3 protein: CASTQGNEQYF. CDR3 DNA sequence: TGTGCCAGCACCCAGGGAAACGAGCAGTACTTC.

The CDR3 region has the DNA TGTGCCAGCAGCCTGGGGGCGGACTATGGCTACACCTTC. It specifies CASSLGADYGYTF. The chain employs TRBV11-2 and TRBJ1-2; a weak D match, TRBD1 (6 bases). V gave up 5 bases and J gave up 3 bases, with 10 bases separating them. The CDR3 loop spans 13 amino acids. CDR1 is SGHAT and CDR2 is FQNNGV in the germline V gene. The variable domain in full, with the rest retrieved from reference TRBV11-2 and TRBJ1-2, is EAGVAQSPRYKIIEKRQSVAFWCNPISGHATLYWYQQILGQGPKLLIQFQNNGVVDDSQLPKDRFSAERLKGVDSTLKIQPAKLEDSAVYLCASSLGADYGYTFGSGTRLTVV.

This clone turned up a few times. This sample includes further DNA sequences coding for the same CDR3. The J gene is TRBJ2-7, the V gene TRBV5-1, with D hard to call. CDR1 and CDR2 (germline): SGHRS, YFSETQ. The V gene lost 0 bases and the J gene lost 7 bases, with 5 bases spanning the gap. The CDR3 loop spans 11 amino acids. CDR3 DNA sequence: TGCGCCAGCAGCTTGGCGGATGAGCAGTACTTC. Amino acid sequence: CASSLADEQYF.

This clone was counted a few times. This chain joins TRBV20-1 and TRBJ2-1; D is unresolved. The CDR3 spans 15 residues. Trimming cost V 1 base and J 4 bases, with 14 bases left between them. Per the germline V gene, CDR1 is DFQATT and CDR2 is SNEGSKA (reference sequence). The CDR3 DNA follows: TGCAGTGCTAGAGCCCCAGCGCTCGATTACAATGAGCAGTTCTTC. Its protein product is CSARAPALDYNEQFF.

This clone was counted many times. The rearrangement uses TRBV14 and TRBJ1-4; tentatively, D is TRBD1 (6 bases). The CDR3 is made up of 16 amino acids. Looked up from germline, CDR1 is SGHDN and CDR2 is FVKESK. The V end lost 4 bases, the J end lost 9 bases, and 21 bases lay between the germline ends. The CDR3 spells CASSRFMGGPEKKLFF. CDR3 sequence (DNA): TGTGCCAGCAGCCGATTCATGGGGGGGCCGGAAAAAAAACTGTTTTTT.

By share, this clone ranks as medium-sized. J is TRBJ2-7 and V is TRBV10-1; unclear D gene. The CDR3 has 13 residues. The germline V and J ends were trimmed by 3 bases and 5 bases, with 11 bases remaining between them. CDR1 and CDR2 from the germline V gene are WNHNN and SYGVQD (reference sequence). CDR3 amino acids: CASSEVTGHEQYF. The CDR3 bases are TGCGCCAGCAGTGAAGTCACGGGCCACGAGCAGTACTTC.

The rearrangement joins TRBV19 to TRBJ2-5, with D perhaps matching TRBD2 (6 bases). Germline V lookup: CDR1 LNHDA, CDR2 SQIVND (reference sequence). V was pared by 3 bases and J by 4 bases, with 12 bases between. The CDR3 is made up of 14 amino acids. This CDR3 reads CASSIGGKGETQYF. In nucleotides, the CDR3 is TGTGCCAGTAGTATCGGGGGTAAGGGAGAGACCCAGTACTTC.

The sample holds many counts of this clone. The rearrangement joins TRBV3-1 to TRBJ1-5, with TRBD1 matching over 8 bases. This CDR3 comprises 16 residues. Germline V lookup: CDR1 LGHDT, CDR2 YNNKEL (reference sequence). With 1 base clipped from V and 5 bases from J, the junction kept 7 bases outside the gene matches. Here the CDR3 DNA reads TGTGCCAGCAGCCAAGGAAACGGACAGGGCCATCAGCCCCAGCATTTT. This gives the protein CASSQGNGQGHQPQHF.

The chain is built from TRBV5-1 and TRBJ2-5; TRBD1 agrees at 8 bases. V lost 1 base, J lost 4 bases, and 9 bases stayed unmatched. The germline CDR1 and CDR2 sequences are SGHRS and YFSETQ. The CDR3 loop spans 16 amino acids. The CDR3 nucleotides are TGCGCCAGCAGCTTGACTGGACAGGGAAGGATAGAGACCCAGTACTTC. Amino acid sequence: CASSLTGQGRIETQYF. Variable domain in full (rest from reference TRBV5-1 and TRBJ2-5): KAGVTQTPRYLIKTRGQQVTLSCSPISGHRSVSWYQQTPGQGLQFLFEYFSETQRNKGNFPGRFSGRQFSNSRSEMNVSTLELGDSALYLCASSLTGQGRIETQYFGPGTRLLVL.

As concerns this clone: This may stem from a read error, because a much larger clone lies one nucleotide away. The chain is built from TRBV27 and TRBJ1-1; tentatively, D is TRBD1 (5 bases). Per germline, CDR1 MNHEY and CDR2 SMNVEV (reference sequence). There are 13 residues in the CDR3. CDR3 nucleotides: TGTGCCAGCAGTAGTCAGGGTCGGGCTGAAGATTTCTTT. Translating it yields CASSSQGRAEDFF.

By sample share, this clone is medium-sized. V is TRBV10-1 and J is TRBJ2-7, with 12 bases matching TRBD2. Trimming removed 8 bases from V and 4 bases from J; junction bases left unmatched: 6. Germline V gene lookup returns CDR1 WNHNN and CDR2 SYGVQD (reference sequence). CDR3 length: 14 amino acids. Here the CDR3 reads CASLGLAGNYEQYF. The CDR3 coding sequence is TGCGCCAGCTTAGGACTAGCGGGAAATTACGAGCAGTACTTC.

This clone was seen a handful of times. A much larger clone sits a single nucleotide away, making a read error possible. CDR3 protein: CASILTNTEAFF. DNA of the CDR3: TGTGCCAGCATCTTAACGAACACTGAAGCTTTCTTT. This chain joins TRBV7-2 and TRBJ1-1; D unresolved. The CDR3 is made up of 12 amino acids. Germline V CDR1 and CDR2: SGHTA, FQGNSA. Filled out from reference TRBV7-2 and TRBJ1-1, the complete variable domain reads GAGVSQSPSNKVTEKGKDVELRCDPISGHTALYWYRQSLGQGLEFLIYFQGNSAPDKSGLPSDRFSAERTGGSVSTLTIQRTQQEDSAVYLCASILTNTEAFFGQGTRLTVV.

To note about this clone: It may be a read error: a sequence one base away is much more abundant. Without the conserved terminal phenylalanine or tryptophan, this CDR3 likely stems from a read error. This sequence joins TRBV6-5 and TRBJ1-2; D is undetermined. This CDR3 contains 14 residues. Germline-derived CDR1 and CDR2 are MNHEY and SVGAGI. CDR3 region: CASSYSGRNYGYTL. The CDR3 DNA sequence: TGTGCAAGCAGTTACTCGGGCAGAAACTATGGCTACACCCTC.

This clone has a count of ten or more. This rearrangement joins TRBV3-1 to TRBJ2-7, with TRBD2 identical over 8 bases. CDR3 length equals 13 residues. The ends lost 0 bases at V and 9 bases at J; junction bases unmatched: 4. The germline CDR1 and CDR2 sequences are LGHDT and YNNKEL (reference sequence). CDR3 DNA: TGTGCCAGCAGCCAAGATCGGGCGGGGGGGCAGTACTTC. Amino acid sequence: CASSQDRAGGQYF.

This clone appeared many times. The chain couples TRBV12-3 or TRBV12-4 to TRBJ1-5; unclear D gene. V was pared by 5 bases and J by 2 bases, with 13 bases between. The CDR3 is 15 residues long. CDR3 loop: CASSPYSGRNQPQHF. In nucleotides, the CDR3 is TGTGCCAGCAGTCCTTACTCCGGGCGCAATCAGCCCCAGCATTTT.

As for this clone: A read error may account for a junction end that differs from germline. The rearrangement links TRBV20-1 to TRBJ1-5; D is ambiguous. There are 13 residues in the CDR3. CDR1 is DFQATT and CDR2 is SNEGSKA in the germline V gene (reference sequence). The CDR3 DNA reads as TGCAGTGCTGATGTGGCAGGCAATCATCCCCAGCATTTT. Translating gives CSADVAGNHPQHF.

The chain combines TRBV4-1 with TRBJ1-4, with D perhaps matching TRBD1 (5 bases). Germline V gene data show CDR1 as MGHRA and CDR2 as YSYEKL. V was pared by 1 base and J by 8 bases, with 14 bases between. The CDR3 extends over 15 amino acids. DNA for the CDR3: TGCGCCAGCAGCCAAGTTGGAGGGACCCCAGAAAAACTGTTTTTT. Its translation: CASSQVGGTPEKLFF.

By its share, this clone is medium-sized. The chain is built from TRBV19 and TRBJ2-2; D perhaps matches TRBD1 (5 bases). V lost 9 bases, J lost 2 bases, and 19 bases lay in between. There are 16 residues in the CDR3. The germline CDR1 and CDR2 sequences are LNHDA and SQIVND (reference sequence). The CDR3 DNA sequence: TGTGCCAGCCATAAGTCCAGGGTCCCCAACACCGGGGAGCTGTTTTTT. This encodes CASHKSRVPNTGELFF. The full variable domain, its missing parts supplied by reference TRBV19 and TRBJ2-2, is DGGITQSPKYLFRKEGQNVTLSCEQNLNHDAMYWYRQDPGQGLRLIYYSQIVNDFQKGDIAEGYSVSREKKESFPLTVTSAQKNPTAFYLCASHKSRVPNTGELFFGEGSRLTVL.

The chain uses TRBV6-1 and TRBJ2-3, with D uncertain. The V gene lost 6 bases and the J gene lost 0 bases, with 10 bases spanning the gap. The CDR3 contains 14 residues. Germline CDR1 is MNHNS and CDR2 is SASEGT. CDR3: CASRRQTSTDTQYF. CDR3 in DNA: TGTGCCAGCAGGCGGCAGACTAGCACAGATACGCAGTATTTT.

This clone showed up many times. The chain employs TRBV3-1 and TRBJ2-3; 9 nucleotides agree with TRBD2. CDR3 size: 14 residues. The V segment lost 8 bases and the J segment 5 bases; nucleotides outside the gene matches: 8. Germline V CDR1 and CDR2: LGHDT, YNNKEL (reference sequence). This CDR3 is CASAGGAKGDTQYF. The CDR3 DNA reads TGTGCCAGCGCGGGGGGGGCCAAGGGAGATACGCAGTATTTT.

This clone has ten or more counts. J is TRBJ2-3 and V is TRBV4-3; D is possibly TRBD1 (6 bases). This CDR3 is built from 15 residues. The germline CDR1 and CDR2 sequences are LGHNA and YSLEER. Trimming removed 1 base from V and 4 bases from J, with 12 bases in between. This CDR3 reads CASSQAPSGADTQYF. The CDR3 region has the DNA TGCGCCAGCAGCCAAGCTCCCTCAGGGGCAGATACGCAGTATTTT.